The text below deals with one T cell receptor (beta chain). Libraries were prepared by immunoSEQ multiplex PCR; TCRdb keeps only in-frame clonotypes and omits some of them. The sample includes around 500,000 clones, about 72% of them seen just once. CDR1 MDHEN and CDR2 SYDVKM come from the germline V gene. This CDR3 comprises 11 residues. With 4 bases removed from V and 5 bases from J, the gap between germline ends came to 5 bases. These data belong to a study of shared clonotypes between healthy human individuals. This chain uses TRBV28 with TRBJ1-1; tentative D call: TRBD1 (5 bases). This TCR was recovered from a woman between 35 and 50 years old in good health. Some clones in this sample may be carry-over from other donors' samples. Sequencing was carried out using PBMCs. The CDR3 reads CASSWTTEAFF. The CDR3 region has the DNA TGTGCCAGCAGTTGGACAACTGAAGCTTTCTTT.